This T cell receptor (beta chain) was recovered during a study of cytomegalovirus exposure and HLA in healthy donors. Findings of the study overall: Reportedly, cytomegalovirus status was diagnosed with high sensitivity and specificity. For presence/absence analyses, sequencing depth was assumed to be roughly uniform across donors. Some V segments, including TRBV6-2 and TRBV6-3, were excluded as indistinguishable.

To note about this clone: Its cognate antigen is unknown.

Vbeta (60) and Jbeta (13) primers were used in the PCR. The repertoire was sequenced with immunoSEQ multiplex PCR; TCRdb's copy has only in-frame clones and lacks some. The profile shows some 140,000 clones, about 80% of them singletons. This CDR3 contains 12 residues. Trimming removed 3 bases from V and 8 bases from J, with 10 bases in between. The germline V gene encodes CDR1 SGHTA and CDR2 FQGNSA. The chain carries TRBV7-2 and TRBJ1-1, with D tentatively TRBD1 (5 bases). This sequence was found in a man aged 25-40 years in good health and CMV-seronegative. The sample comprised PBMCs. The chain's CDR3 is CASSLLGGEAFF. The CDR3 nucleotides are TGTGCCAGCAGCTTGTTGGGGGGGGAAGCTTTCTTT. The entire variable domain, with the rest obtained from reference TRBV7-2 and TRBJ1-1, is as follows: GAGVSQSPSNKVTEKGKDVELRCDPISGHTALYWYRQSLGQGLEFLIYFQGNSAPDKSGLPSDRFSAERTGGSVSTLTIQRTQQEDSAVYLCASSLLGGEAFFGQGTRLTVV.